The rows below give T cell receptor beta chains drawn from one sample of a study of T cells in localized non-small cell lung cancer. Assay used: immunoSEQ multiplex PCR; TCRdb lists only in-frame clones, some missing. In the table there are fewer than 75,000 clones, about 88% of which are singletons. Sequenced material: peripheral blood, taken before any cancer treatment. All receptors come from a female donor older than 55 with stage I lung adenocarcinoma. Each CDR3 is given with its conserved first and last residue. The order of the fields is D gene, J gene, V gene, clone size, CDR3 protein, CDR3 DNA. A D gene is named only where the DNA matches it firmly. Size is stated for part of the rows, as once, few or many counts, or as a class when the clone is expanded.

>.|TRBJ2-1|TRBV10-3|.
CASSGRLNSYNEQFF
TGTGCCAGCAGTGGGAGACTAAACTCCTACAATGAGCAGTTCTTC
>TRBD1|TRBJ2-5|TRBV28|.
CASSPADRAQETQYF
TGTGCCAGCAGCCCCGCGGACAGGGCCCAAGAGACCCAGTACTTC
>.|TRBJ2-2|TRBV19|.
CASSITHRTGELFF
TGTGCCAGTAGTATAACGCATCGTACCGGGGAGCTGTTTTTT
>TRBD2|TRBJ2-5|TRBV18|once
CASSPGLAGNQETQYF
TGTGCCAGCTCACCTGGACTAGCGGGAAACCAAGAGACCCAGTACTTC
>.|TRBJ2-7|TRBV29-1|.
CSVEKPDGGPYEQYF
TGCAGCGTTGAGAAGCCGGACGGGGGGCCCTACGAGCAGTACTTC
>.|TRBJ2-4|TRBV4-1|.
CASSQAGVAKNIQYF
TGCGCCAGCAGCCAAGCGGGAGTAGCCAAAAACATTCAGTACTTC
>.|TRBJ2-7|TRBV2|.
CASIGGLSYEQYF
TGTGCCAGCATCGGAGGCCTCTCCTACGAGCAGTACTTC
>TRBD2|TRBJ2-3|TRBV5-1|.
CASSFTSGSTDTQYF
TGCGCCAGCAGCTTCACTAGCGGGAGCACAGATACGCAGTATTTT
>TRBD2|TRBJ2-5|TRBV29-1|.
CSGSPGGLFETQYF
TGCAGCGGTTCACCGGGAGGTTTATTTGAGACCCAGTACTTC
>.|TRBJ2-1|TRBV5-1|.
CASSVELAGLYNEQFF
TGCGCCAGCAGCGTCGAGCTTGCGGGGCTTTACAATGAGCAGTTCTTC
>TRBD1|TRBJ2-1|TRBV5-1|.
CASSRQTGLAYNEQFF
TGCGCCAGCAGCAGACAGACAGGGCTGGCCTACAATGAGCAGTTCTTC
>.|TRBJ2-1|TRBV2|.
CASRGRVNEQFF
TGTGCCAGCAGAGGGCGGGTCAATGAGCAGTTCTTC
>.|TRBJ1-1|TRBV5-6|few
CASGGALNTEAFF
TGTGCCAGCGGGGGGGCCTTGAACACTGAAGCTTTCTTT
>.|TRBJ1-3|TRBV28|.
CASSLIGNTIYF
TGTGCCAGCAGTTTAATCGGAAACACCATATATTTT
>TRBD2|TRBJ2-1|TRBV10-3|.
CAISEASGVYNEQFF
TGTGCCATCAGTGAGGCTAGCGGGGTGTACAATGAGCAGTTCTTC
>.|TRBJ2-7|TRBV27|.
CASSPQNTYEQYF
TGTGCCAGCAGTCCGCAGAACACCTACGAGCAGTACTTC
>.|TRBJ1-4|TRBV5-4|.
CASSVTVNEKLFF
TGTGCCAGCAGCGTGACAGTAAATGAAAAACTGTTTTTT
>.|TRBJ2-5|TRBV14|.
CASSPNPPRLQETQYF
TGTGCCAGCAGCCCCAACCCTCCCAGGCTACAAGAGACCCAGTACTTC
>TRBD2|TRBJ2-5|TRBV2|.
CASSGKTSGSKETQYF
TGTGCCAGCAGTGGGAAGACTAGCGGGAGTAAAGAGACCCAGTACTTC
>.|TRBJ2-1|TRBV4-1|few
CASSQFMGYNEQFF
TGCGCCAGCAGCCAATTTATGGGTTACAATGAGCAGTTCTTC
>.|TRBJ1-2|TRBV2|.
CAGKREGNYGYTF
TGTGCCGGAAAAAGGGAAGGGAACTATGGCTACACCTTC
>TRBD2|TRBJ2-1|TRBV27|.
CASSPGTRNEQFF
TGTGCCAGCAGTCCCGGGACTAGGAATGAGCAGTTCTTC
>TRBD2|TRBJ2-1|TRBV19|.
CASSPLGVAGGHEQFF
TGTGCCAGTAGTCCCCTCGGCGTAGCGGGGGGTCATGAGCAGTTCTTC
>TRBD1|TRBJ1-1|TRBV7-3|.
CASSPTGVPTEAFF
TGTGCCAGCAGCCCTACAGGGGTACCCACTGAAGCTTTCTTT
>.|TRBJ2-7|TRBV6-1|.
CASSESGRSYEQYF
TGTGCCAGCAGTGAATCAGGGAGATCCTACGAGCAGTACTTC
>TRBD1|TRBJ1-1|TRBV7-9|.
CASSSDRGSTEAFF
TGTGCCAGCAGCTCGGACAGGGGGAGCACTGAAGCTTTCTTT
>.|TRBJ2-7|TRBV18|.
CASSMPGSYEQYF
TGTGCCAGCTCGATGCCAGGGAGCTACGAGCAGTACTTC
>.|TRBJ2-7|TRBV9|.
CASSVGPSPSSYEQYF
TGTGCCAGCAGCGTAGGTCCTAGCCCGAGCTCCTACGAGCAGTACTTC
>.|TRBJ1-2|TRBV20-1|few
CSVPLSYGYTF
TGCAGTGTCCCACTTTCCTATGGCTACACCTTC
>TRBD1|TRBJ2-7|TRBV10-2|few
CASSEMGQGAEQYF
TGCGCCAGCAGTGAGATGGGACAGGGTGCCGAGCAGTACTTC
>.|TRBJ2-7|TRBV12-1|.
CASSFEAPAGGTYEQYF
TGTGCCAGCAGCTTTGAGGCTCCAGCGGGAGGCACTTACGAGCAGTACTTC
>.|TRBJ2-7|TRBV6-1|.
CASSEGAYYEQYF
TGTGCCAGCAGTGAGGGGGCCTATTACGAGCAGTACTTC
>.|TRBJ1-5|TRBV5-4|.
CASSPGPTAGGNQPQHF
TGTGCCAGCAGCCCCGGGCCCACAGCAGGAGGCAATCAGCCCCAGCATTTT
>TRBD1|TRBJ1-5|TRBV6-5|once
CASSSRGQSNQPQHF
TGTGCCAGCAGTTCCAGGGGGCAGAGCAATCAGCCCCAGCATTTT
>.|TRBJ2-5|TRBV27|once
CASSSTRAGILKTQYF
TGTGCCAGCAGTTCGACGCGGGCGGGAATTTTAAAGACCCAGTACTTC
>TRBD2|TRBJ2-3|TRBV14|.
CASSQEGVLARVADTQYF
TGTGCCAGCAGCCAAGAAGGGGTACTAGCGCGGGTAGCAGATACGCAGTATTTT
>TRBD1|TRBJ1-1|TRBV7-3|once
CASSEGTVNTEAFF
TGTGCCAGCAGCGAAGGGACAGTGAACACTGAAGCTTTCTTT
>.|TRBJ1-5|TRBV5-4|.
CASSSIRLGDQPQHF
TGTGCCAGCAGCTCTATCCGTCTCGGGGATCAGCCCCAGCATTTT
>.|TRBJ1-4|TRBV19|.
CASSSYRKTTNEKLFF
TGTGCCAGTAGTAGTTACAGGAAGACAACTAATGAAAAACTGTTTTTT
>.|TRBJ1-5|TRBV5-5|few
CASSSRQENQPQHF
TGTGCCAGCAGCTCTCGACAGGAGAATCAGCCCCAGCATTTT
>.|TRBJ2-7|TRBV27|medium-sized
CASSFQFSLYEQYF
TGTGCCAGCAGTTTCCAGTTTTCCCTCTACGAGCAGTACTTC
>TRBD1|TRBJ1-4|TRBV27|.
CASSLSRTGINEKLFF
TGTGCCAGCAGTTTATCCAGGACAGGCATTAATGAAAAACTGTTTTTT
>.|TRBJ2-7|TRBV28|.
CASSSRYEQYF
TGTGCCAGCAGCTCCCGTTACGAGCAGTACTTC
>.|TRBJ2-7|TRBV11-1|.
CASSFSSQGPYEQYF
TGTGCCAGCAGCTTCTCTTCGCAGGGGCCCTACGAGCAGTACTTC
>TRBD1|TRBJ2-1|TRBV5-6|.
CASSSYRTGTKHNEQFF
TGTGCCAGCAGCTCGTACCGGACAGGTACTAAACACAATGAGCAGTTCTTC
>.|TRBJ2-1|TRBV9|.
CASSVVGHHGNNEQFF
TGTGCCAGCAGCGTAGTCGGACACCACGGGAACAATGAGCAGTTCTTC
>.|TRBJ1-3|TRBV28|.
CASRRTIYF
TGTGCCAGCAGGCGCACCATATATTTT
>TRBD1|TRBJ1-6|TRBV7-3|.
CASSSTGASPLHF
TGTGCCAGCAGTTCCACAGGGGCCTCGCCCCTCCACTTT
>.|TRBJ2-2|TRBV10-1|.
CASSVQRSTGELFF
TGCGCCAGCAGTGTGCAAAGAAGCACCGGGGAGCTGTTTTTT
>.|TRBJ2-1|TRBV7-3|.
CASSLGMFHNEQFF
TGTGCCAGCAGCTTAGGGATGTTTCACAATGAGCAGTTCTTC
>.|TRBJ1-2|TRBV6-5|.
CASRGDHGYTF
TGTGCCAGCAGAGGGGATCATGGCTACACCTTC
>.|TRBJ1-5|TRBV6-5|.
CAGSQGMGYQPQHF
TGTGCCGGCTCGCAGGGGATGGGCTATCAGCCCCAGCATTTT
>TRBD1|TRBJ1-6|TRBV15|.
CATSRTGQSDSPLHF
TGTGCCACCAGCAGGACGGGACAGTCAGATTCACCCCTCCACTTT
>TRBD1|TRBJ1-4|TRBV5-5|.
CASSLQHDLGTGDGIWIF
TGTGCCAGCAGCTTGCAGCACGATCTAGGGACAGGGGATGGAATCTGGATTTTT
>.|TRBJ2-3|TRBV4-2|.
CASSQGRGEVGTQYF
TGTGCCAGCAGCCAAGGTCGTGGCGAGGTCGGTACGCAGTATTTT
>.|TRBJ1-2|TRBV16|.
CASSQSTGGNYGYTF
TGTGCCAGCAGCCAATCGACGGGGGGGAACTATGGCTACACCTTC
>TRBD1|TRBJ2-5|TRBV13|.
CASSPGQGARETQYF
TGTGCCAGCAGCCCGGGACAGGGGGCGCGTGAGACCCAGTACTTC
>.|TRBJ2-1|TRBV5-5|.
CASSLLQGRFSYNEQFF
TGTGCCAGCAGCTTGTTACAGGGTAGGTTCTCCTACAATGAGCAGTTCTTC
>.|TRBJ1-1|TRBV6-1|.
CATKEATEAFF
TGTGCCACGAAGGAGGCCACTGAAGCTTTCTTT